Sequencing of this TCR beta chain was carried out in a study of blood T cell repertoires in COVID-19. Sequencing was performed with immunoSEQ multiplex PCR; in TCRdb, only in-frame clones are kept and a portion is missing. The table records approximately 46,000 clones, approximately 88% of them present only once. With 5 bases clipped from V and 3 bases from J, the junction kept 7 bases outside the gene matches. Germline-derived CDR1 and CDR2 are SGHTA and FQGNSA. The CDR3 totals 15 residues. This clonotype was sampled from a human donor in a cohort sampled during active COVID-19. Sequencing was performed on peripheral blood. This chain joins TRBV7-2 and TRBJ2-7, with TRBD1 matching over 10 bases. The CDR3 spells CASSQGGQGRYEQYF. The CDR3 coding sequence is TGTGCCAGCAGCCAAGGGGGACAGGGGCGCTACGAGCAGTACTTC.